This TCR beta chain is from a study of T cell responses to AZD1222 COVID-19 vaccine (dated by TCRdb to about 2021). Context from the whole study: AZD1222 recipients with second doses at about 4 weeks or about 12 weeks were pooled, because spike-specific TCR depth and breadth did not differ between schedules. A total of approximately 250 trial participants underwent TCR sequencing, of whom under 220 had received two doses of AZD1222 and some 25 had received two doses of the MenACWY control vaccine. Trial participants were enrolled by age into subgroups of 18-55, 56-69 and 70-plus years, and 148, 28 and 57 TCR-sequenced participants, respectively, were included in these subgroups.

On this clone itself: Its antigen is not yet known. Base qualities are not provided; no much larger clone lies one nucleotide away.

The sample's time point label, decoded: baseline before first vaccination. Samples from vaccinated people were obtained from the UK trials COV001 and COV002, which included a single-blind randomized controlled phase 2/3 trial of AZD1222 (ChAdOx1 nCoV-19) in healthy adults. For TCRbeta chain sequencing, PBMC samples from trial participants were taken at day 0 and at day 28 after the second dose. Overall study outcomes, separate from this receptor: Reportedly, almost half of the unique spike-specific TCRs recognized epitopes lying outside the regions that are mutated in the B.1.351 and B.1.1.7 variants. Most participants were white British and females outnumbered males, and the authors suggested that clonal diversity may have been underestimated. Only six AZD1222 recipients were SARS-CoV-2 seropositive at baseline, limiting conclusions about previously exposed vaccinees. A significant rise in spike-specific TCR breadth and depth was observed after two AZD1222 doses relative to day 0 and relative to MenACWY recipients. Because no day 14 peak-response samples were available, the repertoires could be characterized only after the peak T cell response. The vaccine-associated CD4 TCRs covered the entire spike protein, and the dominant responses fell in regions 160-218 and 743-854. The 56-69-year group was small, and its depth increase did not reach significance, likely because of low power.

The CDR3 goes from the cysteine to the phenylalanine over 12 residues. Only the CDR3 DNA is retained, 36 bases long and in frame from the first base. CDR1 and CDR2 were assigned from the germline V gene as MNHEY and SVGEGT. V is reduced by 2 bases and J by 8 bases, leaving a spacing of 9 bases between them. The CDR3 regions of human TCRbeta chains were analyzed by immunosequencing. Processing in the source paper ran as follows. TCRs in the repertoires were matched against a reference library of SARS-CoV-2-specific TCRs that had been generated with the MIRA antigen-specificity platform. Breadth was defined as the fraction of unique TCRs that were SARS-CoV-2-associated. Depth was defined as the fraction of total T cells that were SARS-CoV-2-associated. Using the MIRA data, each spike-specific TCR was mapped to the spike region that the TCR reacts to and placed in a CD4 or CD8 class. Log10-transformed breadth and depth values were compared by one-way ANOVA with Sidak's multiple comparisons tests. Here the immuneACCESS table is served through TCRdb, limited to in-frame sequences with V and J called. Missing clones are a known gap in these copies; in checked studies unresolved V genes cover under half, and the rest lacks a known reason. V and J calls and clone size are given by that table; D and trimming were obtained from the DNA. The table for this sample lists roughly 180,000 clones; 70% to 90% of them were counted only once. The top ten clonotypes cover more than 0.4% of the sample.

The rearrangement joined TRBV6-2 or TRBV6-3 to TRBJ1-2; the D gene lacks a confident call. The clonotype originates from an adult in good health. The input for sequencing was peripheral blood, taken on day 0 of AZD1222 vaccination. Read as DNA, the sequence is TGTGCCAGCAGTTACCAAGGGTTCGGCTACACCTTC. It specifies CASSYQGFGYTF.